The 5 T cell receptor beta chains below come from one sample, sequenced in a study of cytomegalovirus exposure and HLA in healthy donors (dated by TCRdb to the late 2010s). The receptor library was made with the immunoSEQ multiplex PCR assay. The multiplex PCR relied on a mix of 60 forward primers for TCR Vbeta segments and 13 reverse primers for TCR Jbeta segments. Held by TCRdb, this immuneACCESS table contains in-frame sequences only and omits some clones. Under half of the omission traces to an unresolved V gene where checked; the cause of the rest is unknown. The data table for this sample lists about 110,000 clones. The top ten hold 3.6% of the sample. The specimen sequenced was PBMCs. These TCRs come from a man younger than 35 in good health and CMV-seronegative.

The chain is built from TRBV28 and TRBJ2-5; TRBD2 aligns across 10 bases. V lost 2 bases to trimming and J lost 5 bases; unmatched junction nucleotides: 5. Per the germline V gene, CDR1 is MDHEN and CDR2 is SYDVKM. CDR3 length equals 15 residues. CDR3 sequence: CASSLPGTSEETQYF. The CDR3 coding sequence is TGTGCCAGCAGTTTACCTGGGACTAGCGAGGAGACCCAGTACTTC.

Comment on this clone: The conserved final phenylalanine or tryptophan is absent from the CDR3, which likely points to a read error. The rearrangement joins TRBV18 to TRBJ1-1; a weak D match, TRBD1 (5 bases). V was pared by 3 bases and J by 4 bases, with 15 bases between. Per germline, CDR1 KGHSH and CDR2 LQKENI. The CDR3 runs 15 residues. This chain's CDR3 is CASSPLDRGATEAFS. For the CDR3, the DNA is TGTGCCAGCTCACCTTTAGACAGAGGAGCCACTGAAGCTTTCTCT.

The CDR3 DNA follows: TGCGCCAGCAGCTTAGCGGGGCACAATGAGCAGTTCTTC. Translating gives CASSLAGHNEQFF. The chain couples TRBV5-1 to TRBJ2-1; TRBD2 matches 7 bases. The CDR3 is made up of 13 amino acids. The V gene end was trimmed by 2 bases and the J gene end by 5 bases; junction bases not matched to a gene: 1. Germline CDR1 SGHRS, CDR2 YFSETQ.

The chain employs TRBV2 and TRBJ2-2; 7 bases fit TRBD1. V trimming: 4 bases; J trimming: 3 bases; junction bases outside the gene matches: 2. Germline V gives CDR1 SNHLY, CDR2 FYNNEI. The CDR3 is made up of 14 amino acids. This CDR3 reads CASSGDRYTGELFF. The CDR3 coding sequence is TGTGCCAGCAGTGGGGACAGATACACCGGGGAGCTGTTTTTT.

Concerning this clone itself: One junction end disagrees with the germline gene, perhaps due to a read error. The rearrangement links TRBV7-7 to TRBJ2-5, with 7 bases matching TRBD2. Looked up from germline, CDR1 is SSHAT and CDR2 is FNYEAQ (reference sequence). The CDR3 spans 13 residues. As DNA, the CDR3 is TGTGCTAGCAGTTCAAGCGGGGAATCAGCCCAGTACTTC. It encodes CASSSSGESAQYF.